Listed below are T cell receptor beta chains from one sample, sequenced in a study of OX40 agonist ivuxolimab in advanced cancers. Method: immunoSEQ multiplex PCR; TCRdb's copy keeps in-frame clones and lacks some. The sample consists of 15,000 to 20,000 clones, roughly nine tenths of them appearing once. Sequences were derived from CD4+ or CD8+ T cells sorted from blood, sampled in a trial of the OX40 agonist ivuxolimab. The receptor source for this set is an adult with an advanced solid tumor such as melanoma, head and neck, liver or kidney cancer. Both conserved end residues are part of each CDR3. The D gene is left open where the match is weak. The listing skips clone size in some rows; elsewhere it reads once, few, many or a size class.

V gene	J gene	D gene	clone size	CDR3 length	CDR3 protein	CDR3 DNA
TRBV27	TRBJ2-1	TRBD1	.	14	CASSLGTEYNEQFF	TGTGCCAGCAGTTTAGGGACAGAATACAATGAGCAGTTCTTC
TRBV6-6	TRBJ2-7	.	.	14	CASSYSTGLNEQYF	TGTGCCAGCAGTTACTCGACCGGGTTGAACGAGCAGTACTTC
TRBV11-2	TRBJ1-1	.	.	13	CASSQRDVSEAFF	TGTGCCAGCAGCCAACGAGACGTAAGTGAAGCTTTCTTT
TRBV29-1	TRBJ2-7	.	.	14	CSVAPRGVSYEQYF	TGCAGCGTTGCCCCTCGAGGGGTCTCCTACGAGCAGTACTTC
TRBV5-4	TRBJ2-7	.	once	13	CASSQKTDSEQYF	TGTGCCAGCAGCCAGAAGACGGACAGCGAGCAGTACTTC
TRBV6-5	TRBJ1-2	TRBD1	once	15	CASSYSIGGTGGYTF	TGTGCCAGCAGTTACTCGATCGGCGGGACAGGTGGCTACACCTTC
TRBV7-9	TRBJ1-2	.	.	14	CASSLGAGYYGYTF	TGTGCCAGCAGCTTAGGTGCAGGCTACTATGGCTACACCTTC
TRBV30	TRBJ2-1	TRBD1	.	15	CAWSPGQGFKDEQFF	TGTGCCTGGAGCCCGGGACAGGGGTTTAAGGATGAGCAGTTCTTC
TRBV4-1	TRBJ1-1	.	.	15	CASSYEAQGNTEAFF	TGCGCCAGCAGCTACGAAGCCCAGGGGAACACTGAAGCTTTCTTT
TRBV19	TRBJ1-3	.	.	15	CARDGTLALENTIYF	TGTGCCAGGGACGGGACACTTGCTCTGGAAAACACCATATATTTT
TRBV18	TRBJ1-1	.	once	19	CASSPTLLRGSIPNTEAFF	TGTGCCAGCTCACCTACGCTATTGAGGGGCTCTATACCAAACACTGAAGCTTTCTTT
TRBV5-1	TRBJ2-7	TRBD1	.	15	CASTLTDRVNYEQYF	TGCGCCAGCACCCTGACGGACAGGGTTAACTACGAGCAGTACTTC
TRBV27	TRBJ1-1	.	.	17	CASSFDYTPDGNTEAFF	TGTGCCAGCAGTTTCGATTATACCCCCGACGGCAACACTGAAGCTTTCTTT
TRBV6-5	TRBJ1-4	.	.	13	CATGDPTNEKLFF	TGTGCCACCGGGGACCCAACTAATGAAAAACTGTTTTTT
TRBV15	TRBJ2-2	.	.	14	CATRGLRNTGELFF	TGTGCCACCAGAGGGCTCCGAAACACCGGGGAGCTGTTTTTT
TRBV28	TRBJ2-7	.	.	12	CASSFTGYEQYF	TGTGCCAGCAGTTTTACAGGGTACGAGCAGTACTTC
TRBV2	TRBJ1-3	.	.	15	CASSEAGGAGNTIYF	TGTGCCAGCAGTGAAGCAGGAGGGGCTGGAAACACCATATATTTT
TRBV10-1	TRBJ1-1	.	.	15	CASSSTGTYNTEAFF	TGCGCCAGCAGCAGTACCGGGACGTATAACACTGAAGCTTTCTTT
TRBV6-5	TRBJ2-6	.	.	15	CASSPQGSGANVLTF	TGTGCCAGCAGTCCGCAGGGCTCTGGGGCCAACGTCCTGACTTTC
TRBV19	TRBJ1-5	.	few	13	CASSIGLRGPQHF	TGTGCCAGTAGTATTGGGCTTCGGGGACCCCAGCATTTT
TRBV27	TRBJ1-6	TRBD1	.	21	CASSLWQTQGVVGQGNSPLHF	TGTGCCAGCAGTTTATGGCAAACGCAGGGGGTTGTAGGTCAAGGGAATTCACCCCTCCACTTT
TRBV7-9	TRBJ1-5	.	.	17	CASSLIIGAYSNQPQHF	TGTGCCAGCAGCTTAATTATTGGAGCCTATAGCAATCAGCCCCAGCATTTT
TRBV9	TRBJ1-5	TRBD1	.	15	CASSEFGTDNQPQHF	TGTGCCAGCAGCGAGTTCGGGACAGACAATCAGCCCCAGCATTTT
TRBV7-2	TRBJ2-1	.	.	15	CASSLLKEGEGEQFF	TGTGCCAGCAGCCTCCTGAAGGAGGGGGAGGGTGAGCAGTTCTTC
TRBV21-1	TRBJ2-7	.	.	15	CASSLKGGRVYEQYF	TGTGCCAGCAGTCTAAAGGGTGGCCGGGTCTACGAGCAGTACTTC
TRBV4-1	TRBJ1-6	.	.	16	CASSPELTVYNSPLHF	TGCGCCAGCAGCCCGGAGTTGACGGTATATAATTCACCCCTCCACTTT
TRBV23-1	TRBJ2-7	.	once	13	CAVDRDRSYEQYF	TGCGCCGTCGATCGGGACCGTTCCTACGAGCAGTACTTC
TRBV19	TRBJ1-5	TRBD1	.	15	CASSPTGGRNQPQHF	TGTGCCAGTAGCCCAACAGGGGGCCGCAATCAGCCCCAGCATTTT
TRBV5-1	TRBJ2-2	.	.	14	CASSLAGGGGELFF	TGCGCCAGCAGCTTGGCCGGGGGCGGCGGGGAGCTGTTTTTT
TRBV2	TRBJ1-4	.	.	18	CASSGPLSSSAPNEKLFF	TGTGCCAGCAGTGGCCCACTAAGTTCATCGGCACCTAATGAAAAACTGTTTTTT
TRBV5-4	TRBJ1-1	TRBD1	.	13	CASSVQGATEAFF	TGTGCCAGCAGCGTACAGGGGGCGACTGAAGCTTTCTTT
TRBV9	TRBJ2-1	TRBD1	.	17	CASSINRDRGVHNEQFF	TGTGCCAGCAGCATAAACCGGGACAGGGGGGTCCACAATGAGCAGTTCTTC
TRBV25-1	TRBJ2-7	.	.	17	CASSEFYTVRGGLEQYF	TGTGCCAGCAGTGAATTTTACACGGTCCGTGGGGGACTCGAGCAGTACTTC
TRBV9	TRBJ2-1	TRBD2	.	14	CASSVPGGHSEQFF	TGTGCCAGCAGCGTCCCGGGGGGGCATAGTGAGCAGTTCTTC
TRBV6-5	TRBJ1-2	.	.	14	CASSSTGTLHGYTF	TGTGCCAGCAGTAGCACCGGGACTCTACATGGCTACACCTTC
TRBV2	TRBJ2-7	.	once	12	CASSEGGYEQYF	TGTGCCAGCAGTGAGGGGGGCTACGAGCAGTACTTC
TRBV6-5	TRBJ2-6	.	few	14	CASSYSYGANVLTF	TGTGCCAGCAGTTACTCCTACGGGGCCAACGTCCTGACTTTC